A selection of T cell receptor beta chains follows, all from one sample in a study of cytomegalovirus exposure and HLA in healthy donors. This table comes from immunoSEQ multiplex PCR, and its TCRdb copy is limited to in-frame clones, with some not included. Of over 100,000 clones listed, 60% to 85% are singletons. Source material: PBMCs. The source is a woman aged 25 to 39 in good health and CMV-seropositive. Each CDR3 is given with its conserved first and last residue.

TRBJ1-2,TRBV14,15,CASSQGRGFNYGYTF
TRBJ1-4,TRBV9,15,CASSLRDRDNEKLFF
TRBJ2-7,TRBV2,16,CASSGGQGSFSYEQYF
TRBJ1-3,TRBV9,15,CASSVAHGSGNTIYF
TRBJ2-2,TRBV9,14,CASSPGHNTGELFF
TRBJ1-1,TRBV7-9,14,CASKNQGSNTEAFF
TRBJ2-1,TRBV27,16,CASSSRYETEANEQFF
TRBJ2-7,TRBV6-1,13,CAVRTGLKYEQYF
TRBJ2-3,TRBV7-7,13,CASSTSGGDTQYF
TRBJ2-1,TRBV28,14,CASSRSGDRNEQFF
TRBJ2-1,TRBV28,15,CASSFRQGVHNEQFF
TRBJ2-1,TRBV19,13,CAAGAGGGDEQFF
TRBJ2-1,TRBV9,15,CASSGEGGRYNEQFF
TRBJ2-1,TRBV2,18,CASSAQDSPLGIYNEQFF
TRBJ1-1,TRBV7-9,12,CSSSSQRTEAFF
TRBJ2-1,TRBV18,15,CASSPLPGVNNEQFF
TRBJ1-5,TRBV30,16,CAWSFSPGLINQPQHF
TRBJ1-1,TRBV9,13,CASSATSNTEAFF
TRBJ2-1,TRBV6-5,15,CASSYGFDRVNEQFF
TRBJ1-1,TRBV12-5,13,CASGPEGWSEAFF
TRBJ1-1,TRBV5-4,15,CASSSPYRGNTEAFF
TRBJ2-1,TRBV28,15,CASREGGEGFNEQFF
TRBJ2-5,TRBV7-2,16,CASSPKRGSPQETQYF
TRBJ2-1,TRBV4-1,15,CASSQTSGEYNEQFF
TRBJ2-1,TRBV5-4,13,CASSRGPDNEQFF
TRBJ2-2,TRBV10-3,17,CAITYPTSGTLPGELFF
TRBJ2-7,TRBV10-3,12,CAISANSYEQYF
TRBJ2-3,TRBV10-3,15,CAISESTASTDTQYF
TRBJ2-5,TRBV5-1,12,CASRGVAETQYF
TRBJ1-1,TRBV6-5,15,CASSYSMGAHTEAFF
TRBJ2-1,TRBV9,17,CASSVVSGGASYNEQFF
TRBJ2-7,TRBV11-3,12,CASSLRYGEQYF
TRBJ2-5,TRBV7-7,15,CASSPSGGGWETQYF
TRBJ1-3,TRBV6-1,14,CASSESVPGNTIYF
TRBJ2-1,TRBV4-3,13,CASSQERDNEQFF
TRBJ1-1,TRBV7-2,15,CASRKTRQGNTEAFF
TRBJ2-5,TRBV5-4,14,CASRRAGGKETQYF
TRBJ1-4,TRBV2,11,CASRDNGKLFF
TRBJ2-1,TRBV4-2,18,CASSQDSFGLAGYGEQFF
TRBJ2-5,TRBV18,15,CASSPFSAGRETQYF
TRBJ2-5,TRBV4-1,15,CASSQDFRGRETQYF
TRBJ1-5,TRBV28,11,CASRRDRVTHF
TRBJ1-2,TRBV6-1,14,CASHDTGTGYGYTF